This T cell receptor beta chain is drawn from a study of early T cells in non-severe SARS-CoV-2 infection. Overall study context: Sequencing input comprised bulk RNA from unsorted whole blood; chain pairing was not available.

Germline V gene data show CDR1 as SGHRS and CDR2 as YFSETQ. The CDR3 spans 12 residues. V shed 4 bases and J shed 7 bases, with 11 bases lying between them. This clonotype appeared many times. MiXCR, run by TCRdb on the 5' RACE reads, gives a single entry per CDR3 protein. The sample consists of under 40,000 distinct CDR3 sequences, roughly 5.7% of them appearing once. The sample was whole blood. This TCR came from an adult who was a healthcare worker with PCR-confirmed SARS-CoV-2 infection or an uninfected control (not recorded which). V and J are TRBV5-1 and TRBJ2-5; TRBD2 is a possible D gene (5 bases). The CDR3 spells CASSTSEGTQYF. The CDR3 DNA reads TGCGCCAGCAGCACCTCAGAGGGGACCCAGTACTTC. The full variable domain, rest sourced from reference TRBV5-1 and TRBJ2-5, is KAGVTQTPRYLIKTRGQQVTLSCSPISGHRSVSWYQQTPGQGLQFLFEYFSETQRNKGNFPGRFSGRQFSNSRSEMNVSTLELGDSALYLCASSTSEGTQYFGPGTRLLVL.